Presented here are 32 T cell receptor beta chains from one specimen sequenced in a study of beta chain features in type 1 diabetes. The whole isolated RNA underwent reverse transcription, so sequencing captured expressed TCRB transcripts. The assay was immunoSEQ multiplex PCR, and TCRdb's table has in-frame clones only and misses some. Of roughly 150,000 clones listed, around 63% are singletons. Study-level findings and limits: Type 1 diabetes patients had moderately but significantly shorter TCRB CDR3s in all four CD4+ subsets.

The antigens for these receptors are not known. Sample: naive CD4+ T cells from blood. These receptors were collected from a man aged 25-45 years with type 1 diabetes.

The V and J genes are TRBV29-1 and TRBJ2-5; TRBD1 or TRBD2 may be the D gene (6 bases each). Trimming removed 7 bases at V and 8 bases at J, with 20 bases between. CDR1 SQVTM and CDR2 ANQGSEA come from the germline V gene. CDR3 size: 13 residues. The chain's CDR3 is CSARGGPTITQYF. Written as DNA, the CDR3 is TGCAGCGCCCGTGGGGGGCCAACAATAACCCAGTACTTC. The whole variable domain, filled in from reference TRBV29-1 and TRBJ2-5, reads SAVISQKPSRDICQRGTSLTIQCQVDSQVTMMFWYRQQPGQSLTLIATANQGSEATYESGFVIDKFPISRPNLTFSTLTVSNMSPEDSSIYLCSARGGPTITQYFGPGTRLLVL.

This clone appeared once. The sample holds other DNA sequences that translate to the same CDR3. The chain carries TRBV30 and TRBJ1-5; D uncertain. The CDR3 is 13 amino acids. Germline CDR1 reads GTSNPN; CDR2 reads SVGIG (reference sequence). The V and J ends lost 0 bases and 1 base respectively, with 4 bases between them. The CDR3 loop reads CAWSVESNQPQHF. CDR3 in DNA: TGTGCCTGGAGTGTGGAGAGCAATCAGCCCCAGCATTTT.

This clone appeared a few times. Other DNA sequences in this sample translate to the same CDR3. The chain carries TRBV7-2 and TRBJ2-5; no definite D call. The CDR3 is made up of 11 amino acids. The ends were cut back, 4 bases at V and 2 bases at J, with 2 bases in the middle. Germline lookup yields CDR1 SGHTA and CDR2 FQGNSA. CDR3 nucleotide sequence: TGTGCCAGCAGCTCACAAGAGACCCAGTACTTC. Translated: CASSSQETQYF. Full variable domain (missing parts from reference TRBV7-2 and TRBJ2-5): GAGVSQSPSNKVTEKGKDVELRCDPISGHTALYWYRQSLGQGLEFLIYFQGNSAPDKSGLPSDRFSAERTGGSVSTLTIQRTQQEDSAVYLCASSSQETQYFGPGTRLLVL.

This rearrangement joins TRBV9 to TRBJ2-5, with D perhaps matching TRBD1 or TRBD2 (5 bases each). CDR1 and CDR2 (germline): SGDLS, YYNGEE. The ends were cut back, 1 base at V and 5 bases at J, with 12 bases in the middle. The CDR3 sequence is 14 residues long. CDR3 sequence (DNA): TGTGCCAGCAGCGTATCCCCGGGGCTCGAGACCCAGTACTTC. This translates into CASSVSPGLETQYF.

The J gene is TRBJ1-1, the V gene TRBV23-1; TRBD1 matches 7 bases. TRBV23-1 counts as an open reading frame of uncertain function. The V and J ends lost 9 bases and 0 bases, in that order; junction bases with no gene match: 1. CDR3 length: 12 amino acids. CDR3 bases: TGCGCCAGTACAGGGGTGAACACTGAAGCTTTCTTT. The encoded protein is CASTGVNTEAFF.

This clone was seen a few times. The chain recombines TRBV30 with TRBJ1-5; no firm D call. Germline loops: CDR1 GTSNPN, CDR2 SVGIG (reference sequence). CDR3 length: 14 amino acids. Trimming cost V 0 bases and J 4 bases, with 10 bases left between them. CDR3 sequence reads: CAWSVQFGNQPQHF. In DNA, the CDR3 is TGTGCCTGGAGTGTCCAATTTGGGAATCAGCCCCAGCATTTT.

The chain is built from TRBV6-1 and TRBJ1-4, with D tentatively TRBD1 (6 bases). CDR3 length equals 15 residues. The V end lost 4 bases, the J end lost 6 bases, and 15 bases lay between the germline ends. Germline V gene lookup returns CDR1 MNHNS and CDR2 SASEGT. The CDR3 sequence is CASSASGTYYEKLFF. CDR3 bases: TGTGCCAGCAGTGCGTCCGGGACATACTATGAAAAACTGTTTTTT.

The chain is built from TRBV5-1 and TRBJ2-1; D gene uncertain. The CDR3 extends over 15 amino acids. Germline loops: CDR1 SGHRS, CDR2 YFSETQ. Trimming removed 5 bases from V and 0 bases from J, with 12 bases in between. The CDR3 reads CASRQNLISYNEQFF. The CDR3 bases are TGCGCCAGCAGACAGAACCTAATCTCCTACAATGAGCAGTTCTTC.

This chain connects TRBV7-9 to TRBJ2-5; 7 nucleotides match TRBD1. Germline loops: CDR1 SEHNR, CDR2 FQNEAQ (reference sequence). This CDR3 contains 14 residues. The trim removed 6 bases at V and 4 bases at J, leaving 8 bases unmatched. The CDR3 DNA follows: TGTGCCAGCAGTTCCGACAGGGCGAGAGAGACCCAGTACTTC. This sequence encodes CASSSDRARETQYF.

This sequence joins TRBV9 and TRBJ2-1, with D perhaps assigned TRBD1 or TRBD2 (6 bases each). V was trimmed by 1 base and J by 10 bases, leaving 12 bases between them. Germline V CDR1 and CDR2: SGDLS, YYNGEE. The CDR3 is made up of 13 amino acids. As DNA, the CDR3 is TGTGCCAGCAGCGTATCCCGGGGGCAGGAGCAGTTCTTC. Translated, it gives CASSVSRGQEQFF.

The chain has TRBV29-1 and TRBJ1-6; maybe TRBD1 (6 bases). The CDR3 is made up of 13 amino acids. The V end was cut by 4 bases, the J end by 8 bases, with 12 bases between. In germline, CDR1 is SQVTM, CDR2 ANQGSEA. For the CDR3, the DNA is TGCAGCGTTGGGGCAGGGGACGATTCACCCCTCCACTTT. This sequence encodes CSVGAGDDSPLHF.

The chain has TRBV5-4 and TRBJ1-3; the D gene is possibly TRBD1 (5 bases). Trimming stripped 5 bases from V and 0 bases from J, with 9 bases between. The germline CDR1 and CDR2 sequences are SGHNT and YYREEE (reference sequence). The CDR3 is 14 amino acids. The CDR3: CASRQDVSGNTIYF. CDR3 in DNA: TGTGCCAGCAGACAGGACGTCTCTGGAAACACCATATATTTT.

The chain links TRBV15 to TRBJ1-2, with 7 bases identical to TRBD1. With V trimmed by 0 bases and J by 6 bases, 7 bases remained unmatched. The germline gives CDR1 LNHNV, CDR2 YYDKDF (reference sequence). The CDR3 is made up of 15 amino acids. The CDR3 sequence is CATSRDRTGADGYTF. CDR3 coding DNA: TGTGCCACCAGCAGAGATCGAACAGGGGCAGATGGCTACACCTTC.

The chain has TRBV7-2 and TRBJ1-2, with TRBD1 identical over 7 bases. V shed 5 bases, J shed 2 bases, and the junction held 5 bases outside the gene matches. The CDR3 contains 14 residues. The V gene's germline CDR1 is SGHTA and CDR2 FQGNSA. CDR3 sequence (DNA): TGTGCCAGCAGCCCTAGACAGGGAAACTATGGCTACACCTTC. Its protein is CASSPRQGNYGYTF.

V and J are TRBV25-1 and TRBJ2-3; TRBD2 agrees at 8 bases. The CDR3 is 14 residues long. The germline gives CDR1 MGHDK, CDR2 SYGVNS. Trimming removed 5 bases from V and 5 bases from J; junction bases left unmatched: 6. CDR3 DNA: TGTGCCAGCAGTACCGGGACTAGTCGAGATACGCAGTATTTT. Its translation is CASSTGTSRDTQYF.

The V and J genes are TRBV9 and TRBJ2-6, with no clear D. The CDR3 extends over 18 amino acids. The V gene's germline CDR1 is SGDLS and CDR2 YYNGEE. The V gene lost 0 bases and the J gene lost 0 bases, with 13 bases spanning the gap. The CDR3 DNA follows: TGTGCCAGCAGCGTAGGGGCTGGATATGACTCTGGGGCCAACGTCCTGACTTTC. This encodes CASSVGAGYDSGANVLTF.

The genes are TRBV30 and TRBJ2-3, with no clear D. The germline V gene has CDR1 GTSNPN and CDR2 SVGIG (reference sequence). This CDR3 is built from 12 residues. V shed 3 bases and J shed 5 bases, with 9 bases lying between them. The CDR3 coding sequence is TGTGCCTGGAGGGCCGGGCGAGATACGCAGTATTTT. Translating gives CAWRAGRDTQYF.

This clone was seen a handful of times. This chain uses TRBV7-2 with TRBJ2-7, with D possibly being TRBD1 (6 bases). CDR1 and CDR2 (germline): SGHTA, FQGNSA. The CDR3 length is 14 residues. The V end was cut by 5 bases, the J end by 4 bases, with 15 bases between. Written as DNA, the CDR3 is TGTGCCAGCAGCCCAGGGGACAAAAAGTACGAGCAGTACTTC. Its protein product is CASSPGDKKYEQYF.

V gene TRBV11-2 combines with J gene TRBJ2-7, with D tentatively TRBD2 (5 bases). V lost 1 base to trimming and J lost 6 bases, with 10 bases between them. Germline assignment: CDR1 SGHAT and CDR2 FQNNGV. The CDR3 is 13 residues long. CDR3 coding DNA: TGTGCCAGCAGCTTAGTCATACGGGGCGAGCAGTACTTC. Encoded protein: CASSLVIRGEQYF.

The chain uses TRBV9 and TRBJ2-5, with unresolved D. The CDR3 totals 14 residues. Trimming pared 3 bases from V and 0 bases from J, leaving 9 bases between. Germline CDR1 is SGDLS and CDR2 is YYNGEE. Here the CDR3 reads CASSAQPYQETQYF. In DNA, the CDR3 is TGTGCCAGCAGCGCCCAGCCGTACCAAGAGACCCAGTACTTC.

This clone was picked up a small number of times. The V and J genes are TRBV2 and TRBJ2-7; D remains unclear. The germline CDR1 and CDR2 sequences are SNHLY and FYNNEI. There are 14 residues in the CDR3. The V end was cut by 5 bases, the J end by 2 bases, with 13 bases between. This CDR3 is CASSSDIRPYEQYF. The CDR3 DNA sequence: TGTGCCAGCAGTTCTGACATCCGTCCCTACGAGCAGTACTTC.

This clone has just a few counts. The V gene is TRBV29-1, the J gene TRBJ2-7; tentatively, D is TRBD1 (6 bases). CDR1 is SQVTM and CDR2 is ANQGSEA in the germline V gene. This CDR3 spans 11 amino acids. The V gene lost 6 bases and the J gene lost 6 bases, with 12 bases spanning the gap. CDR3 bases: TGCAGCGTGAGGGCAGGGGTCGAGCAGTACTTC. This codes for CSVRAGVEQYF.

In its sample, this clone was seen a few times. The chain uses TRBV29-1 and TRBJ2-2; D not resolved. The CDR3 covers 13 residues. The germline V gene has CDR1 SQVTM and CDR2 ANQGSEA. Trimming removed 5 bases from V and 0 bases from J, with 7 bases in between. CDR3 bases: TGCAGCGTTCAACCGGCGAACACCGGGGAGCTGTTTTTT. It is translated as CSVQPANTGELFF.

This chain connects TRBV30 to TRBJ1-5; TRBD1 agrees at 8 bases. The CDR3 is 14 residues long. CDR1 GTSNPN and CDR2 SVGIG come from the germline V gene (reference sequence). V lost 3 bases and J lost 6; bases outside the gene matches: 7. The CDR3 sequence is CAWSQGARGQPQHF. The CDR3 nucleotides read TGTGCCTGGAGCCAGGGGGCCCGTGGTCAGCCCCAGCATTTT.

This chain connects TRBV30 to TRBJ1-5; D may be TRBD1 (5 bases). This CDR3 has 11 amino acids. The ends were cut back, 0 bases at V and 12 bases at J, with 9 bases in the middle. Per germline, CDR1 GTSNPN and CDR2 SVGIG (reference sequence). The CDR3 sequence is CAWSVGEIQHF. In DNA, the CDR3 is TGTGCCTGGAGTGTAGGGGAGATCCAGCATTTT.

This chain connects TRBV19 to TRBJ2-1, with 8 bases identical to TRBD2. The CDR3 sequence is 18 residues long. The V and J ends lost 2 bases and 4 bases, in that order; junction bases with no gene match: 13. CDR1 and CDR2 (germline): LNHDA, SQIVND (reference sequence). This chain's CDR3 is CASSIMTPRAGGYNEQFF. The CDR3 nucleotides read TGTGCCAGTAGTATAATGACCCCTCGGGCGGGGGGTTACAATGAGCAGTTCTTC.

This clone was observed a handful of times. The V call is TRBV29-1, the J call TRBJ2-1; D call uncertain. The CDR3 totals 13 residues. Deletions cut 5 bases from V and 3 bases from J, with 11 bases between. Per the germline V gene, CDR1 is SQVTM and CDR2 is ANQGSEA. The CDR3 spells CSVLVQVYNEQFF. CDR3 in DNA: TGCAGCGTTCTGGTGCAGGTCTACAATGAGCAGTTCTTC.

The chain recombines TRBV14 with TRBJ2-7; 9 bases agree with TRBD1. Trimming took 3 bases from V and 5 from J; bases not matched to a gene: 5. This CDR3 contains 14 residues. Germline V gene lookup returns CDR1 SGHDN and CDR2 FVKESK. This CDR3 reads CASSQGDRADEQYF. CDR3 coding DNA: TGTGCCAGCAGCCAGGGGGACAGGGCTGACGAGCAGTACTTC.

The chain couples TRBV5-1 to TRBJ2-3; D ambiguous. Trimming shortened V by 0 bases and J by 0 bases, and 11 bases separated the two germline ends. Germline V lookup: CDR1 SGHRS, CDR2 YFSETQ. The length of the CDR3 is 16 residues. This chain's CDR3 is CASSLAASASTDTQYF. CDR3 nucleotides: TGCGCCAGCAGCTTGGCGGCCAGCGCTAGCACAGATACGCAGTATTTT.

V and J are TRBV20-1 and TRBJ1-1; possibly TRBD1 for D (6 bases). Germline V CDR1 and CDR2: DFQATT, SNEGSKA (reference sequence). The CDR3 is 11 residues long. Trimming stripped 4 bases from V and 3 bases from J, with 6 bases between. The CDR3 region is CSANRDTEAFF. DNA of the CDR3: TGCAGTGCTAACAGGGACACTGAAGCTTTCTTT.

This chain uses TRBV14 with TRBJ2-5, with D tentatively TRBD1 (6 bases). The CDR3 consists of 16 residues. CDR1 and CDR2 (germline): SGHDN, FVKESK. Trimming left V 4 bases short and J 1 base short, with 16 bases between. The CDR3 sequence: CASSRSQGPRQETQYF. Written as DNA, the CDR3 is TGTGCCAGCAGCCGCTCACAGGGACCCCGCCAAGAGACCCAGTACTTC. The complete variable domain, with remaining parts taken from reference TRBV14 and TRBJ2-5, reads EAGVTQFPSHSVIEKGQTVTLRCDPISGHDNLYWYRRVMGKEIKFLLHFVKESKQDESGMPNNRFLAERTGGTYSTLKVQPAELEDSGVYFCASSRSQGPRQETQYFGPGTRLLVL.

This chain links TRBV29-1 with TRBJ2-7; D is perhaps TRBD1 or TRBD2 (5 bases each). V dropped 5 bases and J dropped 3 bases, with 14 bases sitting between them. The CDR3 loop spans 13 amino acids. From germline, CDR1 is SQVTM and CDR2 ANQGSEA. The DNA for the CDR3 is TGCAGCGTTTTCCGGGACGGAAACTACGAGCAGTACTTC. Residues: CSVFRDGNYEQYF.